The 15 T cell receptor beta chains presented below share a single source sample, sequenced in a study of beta chain features in type 1 diabetes (dated by TCRdb to between 2017 and 2018). Their target antigens are unknown. Overall study outcomes, separate from this receptor: In all four CD4+ subsets, TCRB CDR3 length was moderately but significantly shorter in type 1 diabetes patients.

The library was made by the immunoSEQ multiplex PCR assay. The entire isolated RNA was reverse transcribed using the High Capacity cDNA Reverse Transcription Kit, and thus expressed TCRB transcripts were sequenced. The table was pulled from immuneACCESS by TCRdb, which kept in-frame rearrangements only. Such tables lose some clones; where checked, under half of the loss comes from unresolved V genes, and the rest has no known cause. The table for this sample lists approximately 70,000 clones; about 50% of them were counted only once. Together, the top ten hold about 0.7% of the sample. Sequenced: central memory CD4+ T cells from blood. Source of these receptors: a man younger than 40 with type 1 diabetes.

In its sample, this clone was seen a few times. V is TRBV18 and J is TRBJ2-5; 7 bases line up with TRBD1. The CDR3 totals 15 residues. Germline V gives CDR1 KGHSH, CDR2 LQKENI. V shed 3 bases and J 4 bases; nucleotides not matched to a gene: 8. CDR3 loop: CASSPGQPRGETQYF. CDR3 sequence (DNA): TGTGCCAGCTCACCGGGACAGCCCAGGGGAGAGACCCAGTACTTC.

V is TRBV5-1 and J is TRBJ1-2, with 10 bases lining up with TRBD1. The CDR3 loop spans 13 amino acids. Germline CDR1 and CDR2: SGHRS and YFSETQ. V lost 3 bases, J lost 6 bases, and 2 bases stayed unmatched. The CDR3 DNA reads TGCGCCAGCAGCTCGGGACAGGGGAATGGCTACACCTTC. Translated, it gives CASSSGQGNGYTF.

This clone has only one observation. The V gene is TRBV19, the J gene TRBJ2-2; 9 bases agree with TRBD1. Germline CDR1 reads LNHDA; CDR2 reads SQIVND (reference sequence). V trimming: 1 base; J trimming: 1 base; junction bases outside the gene matches: 13. This CDR3 spans 20 amino acids. CDR3: CASSIGGGTGMGWNTGELFF. In nucleotides, the CDR3 is TGTGCCAGTAGTATAGGTGGCGGGACAGGGATGGGGTGGAACACCGGGGAGCTGTTTTTT. Drawing the rest from reference TRBV19 and TRBJ2-2, the complete variable domain is DGGITQSPKYLFRKEGQNVTLSCEQNLNHDAMYWYRQDPGQGLRLIYYSQIVNDFQKGDIAEGYSVSREKKESFPLTVTSAQKNPTAFYLCASSIGGGTGMGWNTGELFFGEGSRLTVL.

The chain combines TRBV4-1 with TRBJ2-7; D possibly corresponds to TRBD1 (6 bases). The germline V gene has CDR1 MGHRA and CDR2 YSYEKL. CDR3 length equals 15 residues. Trimming stripped 4 bases from V and 4 bases from J, with 17 bases between. The CDR3 DNA is TGCGCCAGCAGCCGGCTTCCGACAGGCCCTTACGAGCAGTACTTC. It encodes CASSRLPTGPYEQYF.

This clone turned up a few times. This rearrangement joins TRBV6-5 to TRBJ1-2; D gene uncertain. Germline assignment: CDR1 MNHEY and CDR2 SVGAGI. The CDR3 extends over 13 amino acids. The V and J ends lost 4 bases and 0 bases respectively, with 6 bases between them. The DNA for the CDR3 is TGTGCCAGCAGTTCCCCGTCTAACTATGGCTACACCTTC. Its translation: CASSSPSNYGYTF.

The chain couples TRBV10-3 to TRBJ2-7, with D possibly being TRBD2 (5 bases). The CDR3 is made up of 14 amino acids. V was cut by 7 bases and J by 2 bases, with 15 bases left in between. Germline assignment: CDR1 ENHRY and CDR2 SYGVKD. CDR3: CAITAEVGTYEQYF. CDR3 DNA: TGTGCCATCACGGCGGAGGTGGGGACCTACGAGCAGTACTTC.

This clone was detected a few times. The rearrangement links TRBV18 to TRBJ2-2, with 7 bases aligning to TRBD1. With V trimmed by 6 bases and J by 4 bases, 5 bases remained unmatched. Germline V gene lookup returns CDR1 KGHSH and CDR2 LQKENI. CDR3 length: 14 residues. The CDR3 DNA is TGTGCCAGCTCTCAAGACAGGGTCACCGGGGAGCTGTTTTTT. Encoded protein: CASSQDRVTGELFF.

The V and J genes are TRBV5-1 and TRBJ2-1; 10 positions agree with TRBD2. The V gene's germline CDR1 is SGHRS and CDR2 YFSETQ. Trimming took 0 bases from V and 6 from J; bases not matched to a gene: 3. The CDR3 is made up of 15 amino acids. Here the CDR3 DNA reads TGCGCCAGCAGCTTGGAAAGGACTAGCGGCAATGAGCAGTTCTTC. Translated: CASSLERTSGNEQFF. Full variable domain (missing parts from reference TRBV5-1 and TRBJ2-1): KAGVTQTPRYLIKTRGQQVTLSCSPISGHRSVSWYQQTPGQGLQFLFEYFSETQRNKGNFPGRFSGRQFSNSRSEMNVSTLELGDSALYLCASSLERTSGNEQFFGPGTRLTVL.

This chain links TRBV5-1 with TRBJ2-7; D remains unclear. The CDR3 is 13 amino acids. With 3 bases removed from V and 1 base from J, the gap between germline ends came to 8 bases. Germline CDR1 reads SGHRS; CDR2 reads YFSETQ. The CDR3 nucleotides read TGCGCCAGCAGCTATGAACAGTCCTACGAGCAGTACTTC. The encoded protein is CASSYEQSYEQYF.

This clone was observed a handful of times. This chain connects TRBV29-1 to TRBJ1-1; D possibly corresponds to TRBD1 (5 bases). Germline V gene sequence: CDR1 SQVTM, CDR2 ANQGSEA. This CDR3 is built from 13 residues. The ends were cut back, 7 bases at V and 4 bases at J, with 16 bases in the middle. CDR3 sequence: CSGSGGEGTEAFF. The CDR3 bases are TGCAGCGGCTCTGGAGGGGAGGGCACTGAAGCTTTCTTT.

The chain joins TRBV30 to TRBJ1-1; 7 positions match TRBD1. With 2 bases clipped from V and 0 bases from J, the junction kept 6 bases outside the gene matches. Germline V gene sequence: CDR1 GTSNPN, CDR2 SVGIG (reference sequence). This CDR3 is built from 15 residues. DNA of the CDR3: TGTGCCTGGAGTCCCCCGACAGGGATGAACACTGAAGCTTTCTTT. It codes for CAWSPPTGMNTEAFF. Full variable domain (rest looked up from reference TRBV30 and TRBJ1-1): SQTIHQWPATLVQPVGSPLSLECTVEGTSNPNLYWYRQAAGRGLQLLFYSVGIGQISSEVPQNLSASRPQDRQFILSSKKLLLSDSGFYLCAWSPPTGMNTEAFFGQGTRLTVV.

This clone was picked up a small number of times. The chain uses TRBV10-3 and TRBJ2-5; 8 positions match TRBD2. The germline CDR1 and CDR2 sequences are ENHRY and SYGVKD. The CDR3 sequence is 14 residues long. Trimming took 4 bases from V and 5 from J; bases not matched to a gene: 6. CDR3 DNA sequence: TGTGCCATCAGTGCGGGACTAGTGGAGGAGACCCAGTACTTC. This translates into CAISAGLVEETQYF.

CDR3: CASSLFSGRSYEQYF. The CDR3 DNA follows: TGTGCCAGCAGCTTGTTTTCCGGGAGGTCCTACGAGCAGTACTTC. The chain joins TRBV5-8 to TRBJ2-7; 7 bases are a match to TRBD2. V dropped 1 base and J dropped 1; count of bases not matched to a gene: 5. This CDR3 has 15 residues. Germline V lookup: CDR1 SGHTS, CDR2 YDEGEE.

V gene TRBV19 combines with J gene TRBJ1-5; the D is unclear. CDR1 and CDR2 (germline): LNHDA, SQIVND (reference sequence). The CDR3 sequence is 14 residues long. The germline V and J ends were trimmed by 3 bases and 3 bases, with 9 bases remaining between them. CDR3 bases: TGTGCCAGTAGTATTAGCACAAACAATCAGCCCCAGCATTTT. It yields the protein CASSISTNNQPQHF.

V is TRBV6-5 and J is TRBJ2-7, with 7 bases lining up with TRBD2. Germline CDR1 is MNHEY and CDR2 is SVGAGI. The CDR3 loop spans 14 amino acids. V shed 6 bases, J shed 0 bases, and the junction held 5 bases outside the gene matches. The CDR3 region is CASRTGGSSYEQYF. CDR3 nucleotide sequence: TGTGCCAGCAGGACCGGGGGGAGCTCCTACGAGCAGTACTTC.